This note documents a single T cell receptor (beta chain) sequence. What it binds is not known. The data belong to a study of CD8+ T cells in alopecia areata. Trimming took off 0 bases at V and 3 bases at J, with 11 bases between the two ends. The germline V gene has CDR1 GTSNPN and CDR2 SVGIG (reference sequence). CDR3 size: 14 residues. Study outcomes and limitations: Tofacitinib significantly reduced both scalp clonality and expanded CD8+ clones among the top 100.

Reverse transcription of extracted RNA yielded cDNA, which provided the sequencing template. Assay: immunoSEQ multiplex PCR; the TCRdb copy retains only in-frame clones and omits some. The repertoire holds approximately 210,000 clones, around 64% seen once, with about 1.3% in the top ten. The treatment is: oral pan-JAK inhibitor, 5-10 mg twice daily. Peripheral blood samples and lesional scalp punch biopsies were obtained from alopecia areata patients. T lymphocytes (CD4+ and CD8+) were sorted from PBMCs. The sequencing used CD4+ T cells sorted from blood, collected around week 50, from a patient treated with tofacitinib. J is TRBJ1-2 and V is TRBV30; possibly TRBD1 for D (6 bases). The TCR comes from a human donor with alopecia areata. The DNA of the CDR3 is TGTGCCTGGAGTGTAAGAGGGGGGGACTATGGCTACACCTTC. Its protein is CAWSVRGGDYGYTF.